The rows below give T cell receptor beta chains drawn from one sample of a study of blood T cell repertoires in COVID-19. The protocol was immunoSEQ multiplex PCR, while the TCRdb copy is restricted to in-frame clones and leaves out a portion. The sample contains some 150,000 clones, over 80% of which appear only once. Material: peripheral blood. The receptors here all came from a woman aged 55-70 years who had recovered from COVID-19. The CDR3 runs from the conserved cysteine through the conserved F or W. The D gene is left open where the match is weak. Clone sizes are given selectively: once, few, many, or a class where the clone is expanded.

J,size,D,V,CDR3,DNA
TRBJ1-6,NA,NA,TRBV19,CASSGGTGEYSPLHF,TGTGCCAGTAGTGGGGGGACGGGAGAATATTCACCCCTCCACTTT
TRBJ1-6,NA,TRBD1,TRBV6-1,CASSASGTGFNSPLHF,TGTGCCAGCAGTGCGTCCGGGACAGGCTTTAATTCACCCCTCCACTTT
TRBJ2-7,NA,TRBD1,TRBV3-1/TRBV3-2,CASSQEMRGRGSYEQYF,TGTGCCAGCAGCCAAGAGATGAGGGGCAGGGGGTCCTACGAGCAGTACTTC
TRBJ2-3,NA,NA,TRBV6-1,CASSELPGATTDTQYF,TGTGCCAGCAGTGAACTGCCAGGCGCCACTACAGATACGCAGTATTTT
TRBJ2-3,NA,NA,TRBV10-3,CAIKDSRGADTQYF,TGTGCCATCAAGGATAGCAGGGGAGCAGATACGCAGTATTTT
TRBJ1-2,NA,NA,TRBV5-8,CASSIGQRSLGYTF,TGTGCCAGCAGCATTGGACAGCGCTCTTTGGGCTACACCTTC
TRBJ1-1,NA,TRBD1,TRBV6-5,CASSYGAGGEAFF,TGTGCCAGCAGTTACGGGGCAGGGGGTGAAGCTTTCTTT
TRBJ2-5,NA,NA,TRBV18,CASSQRDTTRETQYF,TGTGCCAGCTCACAACGGGACACGACGAGGGAGACCCAGTACTTC
TRBJ1-6,NA,NA,TRBV27,CASSPRNSPLHF,TGTGCCAGCAGTCCCCGTAATTCACCCCTCCACTTT
TRBJ1-2,NA,TRBD1,TRBV6-5,CASGQGPTGFYGYTF,TGTGCCAGTGGACAGGGGCCCACTGGTTTTTATGGCTACACCTTC
TRBJ2-5,few,TRBD2,TRBV2,CASSGPSGAQETQYF,TGTGCCAGCAGTGGACCTAGCGGGGCCCAAGAGACCCAGTACTTC
TRBJ1-4,NA,TRBD1,TRBV9,CASSVDGQGSNEKLFF,TGTGCCAGCAGCGTAGACGGACAGGGGTCTAATGAAAAACTGTTTTTT
TRBJ2-2,once,NA,TRBV6-1,CASSDRGNTGELFF,TGTGCCAGCAGTGACAGGGGAAACACCGGGGAGCTGTTTTTT
TRBJ2-3,NA,TRBD2,TRBV5-6,CASSLRTSGVDTQYF,TGTGCCAGCAGTCTACGGACTAGCGGGGTGGATACGCAGTATTTT
TRBJ2-3,NA,NA,TRBV3-1/TRBV3-2,CASSRGGASRVQYF,TGTGCCAGCAGCCGGGGTGGGGCGAGTAGGGTGCAGTATTTT
TRBJ1-2,NA,NA,TRBV2,CASSEQWGGNYGYTF,TGTGCCAGCAGTGAACAATGGGGGGGGAACTATGGCTACACCTTC
TRBJ1-2,many,TRBD1,TRBV19,CASTDPQGANGYTF,TGTGCCAGTACCGACCCGCAGGGGGCGAATGGCTACACCTTC
TRBJ2-7,few,TRBD1,TRBV27,CASRGTGDYEQYF,TGTGCCAGCAGGGGGACAGGGGACTACGAGCAGTACTTC
TRBJ2-7,NA,NA,TRBV3-1/TRBV3-2,CASSHNKSETIYEQYF,TGTGCCAGCAGCCATAATAAAAGCGAAACAATTTACGAGCAGTACTTC
TRBJ2-1,NA,NA,TRBV18,CASSSPAGRHYNEQFF,TGTGCCAGCTCATCACCGGCGGGGCGTCACTACAATGAGCAGTTCTTC
TRBJ2-1,NA,TRBD2,TRBV10-3,CAISDMRGGYNEQFF,TGTGCCATCAGTGATATGCGGGGGGGGTACAATGAGCAGTTCTTC
TRBJ2-2,NA,TRBD1,TRBV2,CASSGQGALFLSGELFF,TGTGCCAGCAGCGGACAGGGGGCCCTATTCCTGTCCGGGGAGCTGTTTTTT
TRBJ2-7,NA,NA,TRBV28,CASSLWTAGSSYEQYF,TGTGCCAGCAGTTTGTGGACAGCCGGATCCTCCTACGAGCAGTACTTC
TRBJ1-4,NA,NA,TRBV5-1,CASSLGQTNEKLFF,TGCGCCAGCAGCTTGGGACAGACTAATGAAAAACTGTTTTTT
TRBJ2-1,NA,TRBD2,TRBV3-1/TRBV3-2,CASSQAGLAERNEQFF,TGTGCCAGCAGCCAAGCGGGACTAGCAGAACGCAATGAGCAGTTCTTC
TRBJ2-3,NA,TRBD2,TRBV6-2/TRBV6-3,CASSSGLAGGNTQYF,TGTGCCAGCAGTTCCGGACTAGCGGGGGGGAATACGCAGTATTTT
TRBJ1-1,NA,TRBD1,TRBV28,CASSFSDRGITEAFF,TGTGCCAGCAGTTTCTCCGACAGGGGGATCACTGAAGCTTTCTTT
TRBJ2-5,once,TRBD1,TRBV2,CASSRTGREGQETQYF,TGTGCCAGCTCCCGGACAGGGAGAGAGGGCCAAGAGACCCAGTACTTC
TRBJ1-1,NA,NA,TRBV5-8,CASSWSRGINTEAFF,TGTGCCAGCAGTTGGTCACGGGGGATCAACACTGAAGCTTTCTTT
TRBJ1-2,NA,NA,TRBV30,CAWRAQGIDYGYTF,TGTGCCTGGAGAGCACAGGGAATCGACTATGGCTACACCTTC
TRBJ1-2,NA,TRBD1,TRBV15,CATSYRRDRNYGYTF,TGTGCCACCAGCTACAGACGGGACAGGAACTATGGCTACACCTTC
TRBJ2-1,NA,TRBD2,TRBV5-1,CASQLAGGPGNEQFF,TGCGCCAGCCAGCTAGCGGGGGGGCCAGGGAATGAGCAGTTCTTC
TRBJ1-1,NA,NA,TRBV19,CATRPQGPLQDTEAFF,TGTGCCACCCGCCCCCAGGGGCCCCTGCAAGACACTGAAGCTTTCTTT
TRBJ1-3,NA,NA,TRBV5-1,CASSLDGRSGNTIYF,TGCGCCAGCAGCTTGGACGGTCGCTCTGGAAACACCATATATTTT
TRBJ1-3,NA,NA,TRBV2,CASRALHTGDSGNTIYF,TGTGCCAGCAGGGCGTTACATACGGGGGACTCTGGAAACACCATATATTTT
TRBJ2-2,NA,TRBD2,TRBV5-1,CASSLTPQSGGTGELFF,TGCGCCAGCAGCTTGACGCCCCAGTCGGGGGGCACCGGGGAGCTGTTTTTT
TRBJ2-1,NA,TRBD1,TRBV5-1,CASSLTGGVDNEQFF,TGCGCCAGCAGCTTGACAGGGGGCGTGGACAATGAGCAGTTCTTC
TRBJ1-5,NA,TRBD1,TRBV3-1/TRBV3-2,CASSHDREVSNQPQHF,TGTGCCAGCAGCCACGACAGGGAGGTAAGCAATCAGCCCCAGCATTTT
TRBJ1-5,NA,NA,TRBV6-2/TRBV6-3,CASSYGGREGNQPQHF,TGTGCCAGCAGTTACGGAGGGAGGGAAGGCAATCAGCCCCAGCATTTT
TRBJ2-7,NA,TRBD2,TRBV18,CASSPPVGLAGSYEQYF,TGTGCCAGCTCACCACCGGTAGGGCTAGCGGGATCCTACGAGCAGTACTTC
TRBJ2-5,NA,TRBD2,TRBV11-3,CASSDGGWTQYF,TGTGCCAGCAGTGACGGGGGGTGGACCCAGTACTTC
TRBJ1-1,NA,NA,TRBV10-2,CASRDMNTEAFF,TGCGCCAGCCGCGATATGAACACTGAAGCTTTCTTT
TRBJ2-3,NA,TRBD1,TRBV2,CASTQSTGGGGDTQYF,TGTGCCAGCACTCAATCCACAGGGGGCGGTGGGGATACGCAGTATTTT
TRBJ2-6,NA,NA,TRBV10-3,CAISDLSNVLTF,TGTGCCATCAGTGATTTGAGCAACGTCCTGACTTTC
TRBJ2-7,NA,NA,TRBV5-1,CASSLRTAYEQYF,TGCGCCAGCAGCCTTAGGACAGCCTACGAGCAGTACTTC
TRBJ1-6,once,TRBD1,TRBV11-2,CASSPFPGQGYSPLHF,TGTGCCAGCAGCCCCTTCCCGGGACAGGGGTACTCACCCCTCCACTTT
TRBJ1-1,NA,NA,TRBV3-1/TRBV3-2,CASSPPPPVNAEAFF,TGTGCCAGCAGCCCCCCTCCCCCGGTGAACGCTGAAGCTTTCTTT
TRBJ1-1,NA,NA,TRBV18,CASSPREFTGSTEAFF,TGTGCCAGCTCACCACGGGAGTTCACGGGTTCGACTGAAGCTTTCTTT
TRBJ2-2,NA,TRBD1,TRBV24-1,CATSGPPGQGNTGELFF,TGTGCCACCAGTGGCCCCCCGGGACAGGGGAACACCGGGGAGCTGTTTTTT
TRBJ1-4,NA,TRBD1,TRBV6-2/TRBV6-3,CASSYGTGGSEKLFF,TGTGCCAGCAGTTACGGGACAGGGGGCAGTGAAAAACTGTTTTTT
TRBJ1-5,NA,TRBD1,TRBV7-2,CASSFGTGLFQPQHF,TGTGCCAGCAGCTTCGGGACAGGGCTTTTTCAGCCCCAGCATTTT
TRBJ1-6,NA,NA,TRBV6-4,CASSGPNNSPLHF,TGTGCCAGCAGTGGGCCAAATAATTCACCCCTCCACTTT